A single sample gave rise to the 12 T cell receptor beta chains below, sequenced in a study of T cells in Graves' hyperthyroidism and ophthalmopathy. TCR beta CDR3 regions were amplified from RNA transcripts. The study used the HTBI primer set for a first-round RT-PCR of the TCR CDR3. TCRdb re-derived calls from the multiplex PCR reads in MiXCR, one entry per CDR3 protein. This sample has about 380,000 distinct CDR3 sequences, with 18% found just once. The material sequenced was blood. All receptors derive from a man between 18 and 35 years old with Graves' ophthalmopathy.

This clonotype was counted ten times or more. This chain connects TRBV7-3 to TRBJ2-1, with 7 positions matching TRBD1. Per the germline V gene, CDR1 is SGHTA and CDR2 is FQGTGA. The CDR3 is 15 residues long. V trimming: 6 bases; J trimming: 4 bases; junction bases outside the gene matches: 9. DNA for the CDR3: TGTGCCAGCAGGACGGCTGGGACAGAGTACAATGAGCAGTTCTTC. Protein product: CASRTAGTEYNEQFF. Using reference TRBV7-3 and TRBJ2-1 for the parts outside the CDR3, the full variable domain is GAGVSQTPSNKVTEKGKYVELRCDPISGHTALYWYRQSLGQGPEFLIYFQGTGAADDSGLPNDRFFAVRPEGSVSTLKIQRTERGDSAVYLCASRTAGTEYNEQFFGPGTRLTVL.

This clonotype came up many times. V is TRBV3-1 and J is TRBJ2-3, with a weak D call TRBD2 (5 bases). V was clipped by 2 bases and J by 4 bases, with 10 bases between them. From germline, CDR1 is LGHDT and CDR2 YNNKEL (reference sequence). CDR3 length: 14 amino acids. The CDR3 reads CASSQPGNSDTQYF. DNA for the CDR3: TGTGCCAGCAGCCAACCGGGGAATTCAGATACGCAGTATTTT.

There are many counts of this clonotype. This chain connects TRBV12-3 or TRBV12-4 to TRBJ2-7; D is perhaps TRBD2 (5 bases). V lost 7 bases and J 6 bases, leaving 19 bases between the germline ends. The CDR3 length is 14 residues. The CDR3: CASTTGVPSFEQYF. The CDR3 DNA is TGTGCCAGCACCACCGGGGTCCCTTCGTTCGAGCAGTACTTC.

This clonotype was seen many times. The chain combines TRBV7-9 with TRBJ1-5, with 9 bases fitting TRBD1. Trimming took 1 base from V and 2 from J; bases not matched to a gene: 9. Germline V gives CDR1 SEHNR, CDR2 FQNEAQ (reference sequence). The CDR3 sequence is 18 residues long. CDR3 amino acids: CASSLVIQGARRNQPQHF. The CDR3 nucleotides read TGTGCCAGCAGCTTAGTGATACAGGGGGCGAGGCGCAATCAGCCCCAGCATTTT.

This clonotype appeared a few times. CDR3 protein: CSVTGGNTDTQYF. CDR3 in DNA: TGCAGCGTAACGGGGGGAAATACAGATACGCAGTATTTT. V is TRBV29-1 and J is TRBJ2-3; TRBD2 matches 7 bases. Per germline, CDR1 SQVTM and CDR2 ANQGSEA. This CDR3 spans 13 amino acids. V shed 6 bases and J 3 bases; nucleotides not matched to a gene: 6.

The rearrangement links TRBV7-2 to TRBJ1-2, with TRBD1 matching over 11 bases. The CDR3 length is 17 residues. Trimming at V came to 1 base and at J to 2 bases, leaving 6 bases not matched to a gene. Germline V gene sequence: CDR1 SGHTA, CDR2 FQGNSA. CDR3 protein: CASSLGDRGWKNYGYTF. The CDR3, as DNA: TGTGCCAGCAGCTTAGGGGACAGGGGGTGGAAAAACTATGGCTACACCTTC.

This clonotype has at least ten counts. V usage is TRBV7-8 and J usage is TRBJ2-3; possibly TRBD1 for D (6 bases). V was clipped by 1 base and J by 5 bases, with 16 bases between them. This CDR3 spans 16 amino acids. Germline values: CDR1 SGHVS, CDR2 FQNEAQ. CDR3 residues: CASSLGRGFSLDTQYF. CDR3 sequence (DNA): TGTGCCAGCAGCTTAGGAAGGGGGTTCAGCTTAGATACGCAGTATTTT.

The CDR3 loop reads CSAVPLGTRTDTQYF. CDR3 coding DNA: TGCAGTGCTGTCCCCTTGGGAACCCGCACAGATACGCAGTATTTT. This chain joins TRBV20-1 and TRBJ2-3; D call uncertain. CDR3 length equals 15 residues. Germline CDR1 is DFQATT and CDR2 is SNEGSKA (reference sequence). Trimming shortened V by 5 bases and J by 1 base, and 16 bases separated the two germline ends.

This chain links TRBV7-2 with TRBJ1-3; no clear D gene. CDR3 size: 12 residues. Germline V gene lookup returns CDR1 SGHTA and CDR2 FQGNSA. Trimming pared 5 bases from V and 3 bases from J, leaving 5 bases between. The CDR3 loop reads CASSRRGNTIYF. The CDR3 region has the DNA TGTGCCAGCAGCCGCCGTGGAAACACCATATATTTT.

Ten or more counts support this clonotype. The rearrangement joins TRBV6-5 to TRBJ2-7; the D gene could be TRBD1 or TRBD2 (5 bases each). Germline V gene sequence: CDR1 MNHEY, CDR2 SVGAGI. The CDR3 length is 16 residues. Trimming pared 2 bases from V and 0 bases from J, leaving 14 bases between. The CDR3: CASSYTGTVDSYEQYF. For the CDR3, the DNA is TGTGCCAGCAGTTACACCGGGACGGTTGACTCCTACGAGCAGTACTTC.

This clonotype was picked up many times. The chain carries TRBV20-1 and TRBJ2-1; no firm D call. Germline lookup yields CDR1 DFQATT and CDR2 SNEGSKA (reference sequence). The germline V and J ends were trimmed by 3 bases and 2 bases, with 14 bases remaining between them. The length of the CDR3 is 15 residues. CDR3 loop: CSASKMLSTYNEQFF. For the CDR3, the DNA is TGCAGTGCTAGTAAAATGCTATCTACCTACAATGAGCAGTTCTTC.

This clonotype has ten or more counts. V is TRBV28 and J is TRBJ2-3, with 7 bases that match TRBD1. In germline, CDR1 is MDHEN, CDR2 SYDVKM. After removal of 5 bases from V and 4 bases from J, the junction contained 9 bases not matched to a gene. This CDR3 has 15 amino acids. CDR3 nucleotide sequence: TGTGCCAGCAGTGACAGGGCGAAGGTTCCAGATACGCAGTATTTT. Translating it yields CASSDRAKVPDTQYF.